The sequence of this TCR beta chain was determined in a study of regulatory T cells in long-lasting Graves disease. CDR3 length equals 15 residues. V lost 0 bases and J lost 1, with 10 bases in between. Germline CDR1 reads SGHRS; CDR2 reads YFSETQ. As for time point: newly diagnosed GD, antithyroid drugs for less than 3 months. RNA from PBMCs was the source of the TCR library. TCR beta libraries were built with iRepertoire HTBI primers and Arm-PCR of CDR3 regions. TCRdb re-analysed the multiplex PCR reads in MiXCR, keeping a single row per CDR3 protein. Altogether 350,000 to 450,000 distinct CDR3 sequences are present, approximately 15% being singletons, with the ten largest covering 16%. These data were also filed under a second study, of T cells in Graves' hyperthyroidism and ophthalmopathy.

This clonotype was sampled from a woman aged 25-40 years with Graves disease. This chain links TRBV5-1 with TRBJ2-5; D remains ambiguous. This sample comprised peripheral blood mononuclear cells (PBMCs), obtained at new diagnosis, from a patient treated with antithyroid drugs. CDR3 sequence: CASSLGHEIQETQYF. In DNA, the CDR3 is TGCGCCAGCAGCTTGGGGCACGAAATCCAAGAGACCCAGTACTTC. Combining the CDR3 with reference TRBV5-1 and TRBJ2-5 gives the whole variable domain KAGVTQTPRYLIKTRGQQVTLSCSPISGHRSVSWYQQTPGQGLQFLFEYFSETQRNKGNFPGRFSGRQFSNSRSEMNVSTLELGDSALYLCASSLGHEIQETQYFGPGTRLLVL.